This T cell receptor (beta chain) was sequenced in a study of metastatic and nonmetastatic thyroid tumors. Whole-study context: Repertoires of blood and of tissue (tumor or nodule) from malignant and benign thyroid patients were compared.

This clone was seen many times. TCRdb reanalyzed the PCR reads with MiXCR. The top ten hold roughly 13% of the sample, which has over 70,000 clones, roughly 18% seen once. Patients were all untreated before their thyroid surgery. This CDR3 has 15 residues. V was pared by 6 bases and J by 6 bases, with 8 bases of the junction left unmatched. The source of this sequence is a female donor with papillary thyroid cancer or a benign thyroid nodule (not recorded which). Some clones in this sample may be carry-over from other donors' samples. This chain uses TRBV12-3 or TRBV12-4 with TRBJ2-1; 10 bases line up with TRBD2. The specimen was blood. The CDR3 here is CASRPSGRAGNEQFF. Here the CDR3 DNA reads TGTGCCAGCAGGCCGAGCGGGAGGGCCGGCAATGAGCAGTTCTTC.